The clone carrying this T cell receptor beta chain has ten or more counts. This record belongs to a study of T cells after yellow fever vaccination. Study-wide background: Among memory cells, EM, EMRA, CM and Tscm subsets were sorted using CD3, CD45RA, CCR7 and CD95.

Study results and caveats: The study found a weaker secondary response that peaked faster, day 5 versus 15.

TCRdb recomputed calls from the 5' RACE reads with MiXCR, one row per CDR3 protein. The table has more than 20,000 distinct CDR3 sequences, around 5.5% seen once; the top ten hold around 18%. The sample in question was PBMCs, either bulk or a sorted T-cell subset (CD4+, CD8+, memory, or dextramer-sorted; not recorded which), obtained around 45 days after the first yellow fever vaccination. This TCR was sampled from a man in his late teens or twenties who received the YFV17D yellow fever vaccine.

The chain's CDR3 is CAGTGVYGYTF. The CDR3 bases are TGTGCCGGGACAGGGGTCTATGGCTACACCTTC. The chain combines TRBV6-5 with TRBJ1-2; TRBD1 aligns across 10 bases. The germline V gene has CDR1 MNHEY and CDR2 SVGAGI. CDR3 length: 11 residues. Trimming at V came to 11 bases and at J to 4 bases, leaving 1 base not matched to a gene.